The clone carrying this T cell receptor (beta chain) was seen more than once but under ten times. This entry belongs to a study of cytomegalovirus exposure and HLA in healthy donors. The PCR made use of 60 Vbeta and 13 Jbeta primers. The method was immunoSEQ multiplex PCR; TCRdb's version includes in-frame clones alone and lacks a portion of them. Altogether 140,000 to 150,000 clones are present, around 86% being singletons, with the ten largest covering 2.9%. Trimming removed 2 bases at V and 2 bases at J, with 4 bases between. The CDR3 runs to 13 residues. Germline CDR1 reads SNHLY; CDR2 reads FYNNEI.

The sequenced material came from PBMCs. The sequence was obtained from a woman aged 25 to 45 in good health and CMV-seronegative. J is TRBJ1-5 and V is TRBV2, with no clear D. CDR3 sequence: CASSEQGNQPQHF. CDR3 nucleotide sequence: TGTGCCAGCAGTGAACAGGGCAATCAGCCCCAGCATTTT.